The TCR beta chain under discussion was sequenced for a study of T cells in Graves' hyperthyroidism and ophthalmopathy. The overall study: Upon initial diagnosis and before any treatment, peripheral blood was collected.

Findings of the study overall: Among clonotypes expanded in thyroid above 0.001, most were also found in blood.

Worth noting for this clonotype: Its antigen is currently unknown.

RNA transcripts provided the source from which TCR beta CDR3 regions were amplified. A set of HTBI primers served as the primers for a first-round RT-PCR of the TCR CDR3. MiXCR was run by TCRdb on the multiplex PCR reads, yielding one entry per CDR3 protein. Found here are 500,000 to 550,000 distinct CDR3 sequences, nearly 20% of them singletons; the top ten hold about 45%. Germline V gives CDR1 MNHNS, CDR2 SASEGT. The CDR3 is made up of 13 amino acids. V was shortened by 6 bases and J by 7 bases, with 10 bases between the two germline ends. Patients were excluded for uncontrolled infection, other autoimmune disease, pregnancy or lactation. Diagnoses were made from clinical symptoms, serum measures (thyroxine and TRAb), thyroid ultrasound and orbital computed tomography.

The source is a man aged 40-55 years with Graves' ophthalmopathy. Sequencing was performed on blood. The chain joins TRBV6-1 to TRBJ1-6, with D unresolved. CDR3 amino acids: CASRRVGNSPLHF. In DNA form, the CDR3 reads TGTGCCAGCAGGCGGGTGGGGAATTCACCCCTCCACTTT.